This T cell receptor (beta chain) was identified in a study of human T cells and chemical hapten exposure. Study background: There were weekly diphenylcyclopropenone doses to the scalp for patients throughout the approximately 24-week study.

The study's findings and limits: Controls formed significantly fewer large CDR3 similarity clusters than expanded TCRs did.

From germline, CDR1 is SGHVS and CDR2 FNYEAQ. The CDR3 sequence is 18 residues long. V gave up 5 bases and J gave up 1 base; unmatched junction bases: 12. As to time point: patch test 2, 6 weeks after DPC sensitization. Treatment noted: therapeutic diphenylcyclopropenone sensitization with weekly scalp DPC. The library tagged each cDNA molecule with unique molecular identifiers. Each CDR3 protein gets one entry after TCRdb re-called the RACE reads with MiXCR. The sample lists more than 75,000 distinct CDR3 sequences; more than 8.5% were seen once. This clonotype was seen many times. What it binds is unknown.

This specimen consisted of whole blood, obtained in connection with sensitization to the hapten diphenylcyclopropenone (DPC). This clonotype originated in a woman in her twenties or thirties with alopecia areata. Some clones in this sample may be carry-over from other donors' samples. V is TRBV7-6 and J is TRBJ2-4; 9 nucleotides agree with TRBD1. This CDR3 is CASSPFAGTGLAKNIQYF. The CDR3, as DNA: TGTGCCAGCAGCCCCTTCGCCGGGACAGGGTTGGCCAAAAACATTCAGTACTTC.